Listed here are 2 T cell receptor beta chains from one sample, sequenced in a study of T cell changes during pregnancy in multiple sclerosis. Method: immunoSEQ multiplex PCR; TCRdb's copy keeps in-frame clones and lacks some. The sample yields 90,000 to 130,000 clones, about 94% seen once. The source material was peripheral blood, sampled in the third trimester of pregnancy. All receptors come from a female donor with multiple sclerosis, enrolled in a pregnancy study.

CDR3 residues: CASKSTGAATNEKLFF. The CDR3 coding sequence is TGTGCCAGCAAATCGACAGGAGCAGCAACTAATGAAAAACTGTTTTTT. This chain uses TRBV7-9 with TRBJ1-4, with a tentative D call TRBD1 (6 bases). CDR1 is SEHNR, CDR2 FQNEAQ, per germline (reference sequence). Trimming removed 7 bases at V and 0 bases at J, with 15 bases between. CDR3 length: 16 residues. The full variable domain, its missing parts supplied by reference TRBV7-9 and TRBJ1-4, is DTGVSQNPRHKITKRGQNVTFRCDPISEHNRLYWYRQTLGQGPEFLTYFQNEAQLEKSRLLSDRFSAERPKGSFSTLEIQRTEQGDSAMYLCASKSTGAATNEKLFFGSGTQLSVL.

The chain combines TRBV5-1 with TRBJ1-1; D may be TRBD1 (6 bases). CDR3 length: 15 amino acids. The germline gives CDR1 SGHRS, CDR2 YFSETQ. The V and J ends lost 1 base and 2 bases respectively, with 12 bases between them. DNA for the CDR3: TGCGCCAGCAGCTTGAGCCAAGGGACAAACACTGAAGCTTTCTTT. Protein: CASSLSQGTNTEAFF.